These 18 T cell receptor beta chains originate from one sample sequenced in a study of T cell clones after liver transplantation. Produced via immunoSEQ multiplex PCR; TCRdb's table is partial and in-frame only. The repertoire holds 70,000 or so clones, with around 90% as singletons. The sequencing used CD4+ T cells from blood, collected before liver transplant. The origin of the receptors is a human donor who received a liver transplant.

This chain connects TRBV29-1 to TRBJ1-6; D may be TRBD1 (6 bases). This CDR3 contains 13 residues. Germline-derived CDR1 and CDR2 are SQVTM and ANQGSEA. Trimming took 4 bases from V and 8 from J, leaving 12 bases between them. DNA of the CDR3: TGCAGCGTTGGTAACAGGGCTGATTCACCCCTCCACTTT. It encodes CSVGNRADSPLHF.

As DNA, the CDR3 is TGTGCCAGCAGTTTAAAAGGCGCAGCGGCTAACTATGGCTACACCTTC. Its translation: CASSLKGAAANYGYTF. This rearrangement joins TRBV27 to TRBJ1-2; D not certain. Germline V gene sequence: CDR1 MNHEY, CDR2 SMNVEV (reference sequence). Trimming took off 2 bases at V and 0 bases at J, with 13 bases between the two ends. This CDR3 comprises 16 residues.

This rearrangement joins TRBV25-1 to TRBJ1-5; maybe TRBD1 (5 bases). There are 14 residues in the CDR3. The ends were cut back, 4 bases at V and 1 base at J, with 8 bases in the middle. Per germline, CDR1 MGHDK and CDR2 SYGVNS. The DNA for the CDR3 is TGTGCCAGCAGTGCCTCAGGGAGCAATCAGCCCCAGCATTTT. Its translation is CASSASGSNQPQHF.

The chain joins TRBV4-3 to TRBJ2-5; TRBD2 is a possible D gene (5 bases). This CDR3 contains 14 residues. V was trimmed by 1 base and J by 4 bases, leaving 10 bases between them. Looked up from germline, CDR1 is LGHNA and CDR2 is YSLEER. In DNA form, the CDR3 reads TGCGCCAGCAGCCAAGTTAGAGGGCGAGAGACCCAGTACTTC. Residues: CASSQVRGRETQYF.

The rearrangement joins TRBV19 to TRBJ1-4, with 7 bases aligning to TRBD1. This CDR3 is built from 16 residues. V was pared by 3 bases and J by 6 bases, with 10 bases of the junction left unmatched. CDR1 is LNHDA and CDR2 is SQIVND in the germline V gene (reference sequence). CDR3 residues: CASSMGTASSYEKLFF. The CDR3 DNA reads TGTGCCAGTAGTATGGGGACAGCCTCTAGTTATGAAAAACTGTTTTTT.

In nucleotides, the CDR3 is TGTGCCAGCAGTGAATGGGGACAGGACTACGAGCAGTACTTC. It specifies CASSEWGQDYEQYF. This chain uses TRBV25-1 with TRBJ2-7; 8 nucleotides align to TRBD1. J was trimmed by 3 bases and V by 1 base; bases with no gene match: 2. Germline V gene lookup returns CDR1 MGHDK and CDR2 SYGVNS. The CDR3 has 14 residues.

V usage is TRBV12-2 and J usage is TRBJ2-5. TRBV12-2 is an annotated pseudogene. CDR3 length: 18 residues. The CDR3 DNA follows: TGTGCAAGTCGCAAGGCCGGGTACGGGGCAGGATCACAAGAGACCCAGTACTTC. Translation: CASRKAGYGAGSQETQYF.

This rearrangement joins TRBV4-2 to TRBJ1-2; D remains unclear. This CDR3 contains 15 residues. Per germline, CDR1 LGHNA and CDR2 YNFKEQ. Deletions cut 0 bases from V and 3 bases from J, with 11 bases between. As DNA, the CDR3 is TGTGCCAGCAGCCAAGATGCCCAGGTAGACTATGGCTACACCTTC. Translation: CASSQDAQVDYGYTF.

A word on this clone: This same CDR3 is encoded by further DNA sequences in the sample. This sequence joins TRBV5-1 and TRBJ2-5; a weak D match, TRBD2 (6 bases). Per the germline V gene, CDR1 is SGHRS and CDR2 is YFSETQ. V was clipped by 2 bases and J by 2 bases, with 7 bases between them. This CDR3 has 13 residues. Here the CDR3 DNA reads TGCGCCAGCAGCTTTGGGGGGCAAGAGACCCAGTACTTC. Protein sequence: CASSFGGQETQYF.

The V call is TRBV5-1, the J call TRBJ2-5; D is uncertain. CDR3 length: 15 residues. CDR1 and CDR2 from the germline V gene are SGHRS and YFSETQ. The V end lost 1 base, the J end lost 0 bases, and 10 bases lay between the germline ends. CDR3 residues: CASSLRQPYQETQYF. The CDR3 region has the DNA TGCGCCAGCAGCTTGCGGCAACCTTACCAAGAGACCCAGTACTTC.

The chain couples TRBV7-3 to TRBJ2-3; D is ambiguous. V was pared by 5 bases and J by 0 bases, with 12 bases between. The CDR3 has 15 amino acids. Germline lookup yields CDR1 SGHTA and CDR2 FQGTGA. The CDR3 bases are TGTGCCAGCAGCCGAAACCTAGGGAGCACAGATACGCAGTATTTT. Amino acid sequence: CASSRNLGSTDTQYF.

V gene TRBV21-1 combines with J gene TRBJ1-1. TRBV21-1 is a pseudogene. The CDR3 has 14 amino acids. CDR3 amino acids: CASSFGTGDTEAFF. In nucleotides, the CDR3 is TGTGCCAGCAGCTTCGGGACTGGGGACACTGAAGCTTTCTTT.

V is TRBV19 and J is TRBJ2-2; D may be TRBD2 (6 bases). Between the trimmed V and J ends, which lost 3 bases and 2 bases, there was a span of 13 bases. This CDR3 contains 16 residues. CDR1 is LNHDA and CDR2 is SQIVND in the germline V gene (reference sequence). The CDR3 sequence: CASSIMGGANTGELFF. The CDR3 DNA is TGTGCCAGTAGTATCATGGGGGGAGCAAACACCGGGGAGCTGTTTTTT. The entire variable domain, with the rest obtained from reference TRBV19 and TRBJ2-2, is as follows: DGGITQSPKYLFRKEGQNVTLSCEQNLNHDAMYWYRQDPGQGLRLIYYSQIVNDFQKGDIAEGYSVSREKKESFPLTVTSAQKNPTAFYLCASSIMGGANTGELFFGEGSRLTVL.

The chain is built from TRBV9 and TRBJ1-3; D is unclear. Germline V gives CDR1 SGDLS, CDR2 YYNGEE. V was clipped by 4 bases and J by 0 bases, with 11 bases between them. This CDR3 has 15 residues. The CDR3 loop is CASSPSYSSGNTIYF. The CDR3 DNA reads as TGTGCCAGCAGCCCAAGTTACAGCTCTGGAAACACCATATATTTT.

The V gene is TRBV20-1, the J gene TRBJ2-1; D gene unclear. The CDR3 spans 11 residues. The germline gives CDR1 DFQATT, CDR2 SNEGSKA (reference sequence). The V and J ends lost 1 base and 8 bases respectively, with 6 bases between them. CDR3 bases: TGCAGTGCTAGAGCCTGGGATGAGCAGTTCTTC. Encoded protein: CSARAWDEQFF.

This clone has just a few counts. The chain carries TRBV2 and TRBJ2-4; 7 bases agree with TRBD1. The germline V gene has CDR1 SNHLY and CDR2 FYNNEI. The CDR3 loop spans 17 amino acids. V dropped 5 bases and J dropped 3; count of bases not matched to a gene: 13. CDR3 residues: CASSPDRQGAGKNIQYF. Written as DNA, the CDR3 is TGTGCCAGCAGTCCGGATAGACAGGGTGCCGGCAAAAACATTCAGTACTTC.

The chain combines TRBV13 with TRBJ2-2, with 8 nucleotides matching TRBD1. The CDR3 is made up of 16 amino acids. V lost 4 bases and J lost 7; bases outside the gene matches: 11. Germline V CDR1 and CDR2: PRHDT, FYEKMQ (reference sequence). CDR3 bases: TGTGCCAGCAGCTCAAACAGGGGGATCGGTAACGGGGAGCTGTTTTTT. It is translated as CASSSNRGIGNGELFF.

This chain uses TRBV11-2 with TRBJ2-2; maybe TRBD1 (6 bases). Looked up from germline, CDR1 is SGHAT and CDR2 is FQNNGV. The CDR3 has 14 residues. V shed 4 bases and J shed 4 bases, with 10 bases lying between them. CDR3 protein: CASSYQQGTGELFF. The CDR3 nucleotides are TGTGCCAGCAGCTACCAACAGGGCACCGGGGAGCTGTTTTTT.